This is a list of T cell receptor beta chains from one sample in a study of Ad26.COV2.S vaccination and SARS-CoV-2 variants. Sequencing used immunoSEQ multiplex PCR; TCRdb keeps in-frame clones, though not all of them. The sample records some 350,000 clones, about 85% being singletons. This specimen consisted of peripheral blood, obtained in a trial of Ad26.COV2.S vaccine versus placebo. These receptors came from a person aged 18 to 65 who received the Ad26.COV2.S COVID-19 vaccine or a placebo. The CDR3 runs from the conserved cysteine through the conserved F or W. A D gene is named only where the DNA matches it firmly. Expanded clones are given a class, and other clones once, few, many or no size at all.

J: TRBJ2-3; size: .; V: TRBV4-1; D: TRBD2; DNA: TGCGCCAGCAGCCAATTACTAGCGGGAGAAACGGATACGCAGTATTTT; CDR3: CASSQLLAGETDTQYF
J: TRBJ1-6; size: .; V: TRBV9; D: .; DNA: TGTGCCAGCGGGGGATTCTATAATTCACCCCTCCACTTT; CDR3: CASGGFYNSPLHF
J: TRBJ1-4; size: .; V: TRBV30; D: .; DNA: TGTGCCTGGAGTTTTGGGTTTGGAGAAAAACTGTTTTTT; CDR3: CAWSFGFGEKLFF
J: TRBJ1-6; size: few; V: TRBV6-2/TRBV6-3; D: .; DNA: TGTGCCAGCAGTTGGGGACGACGCGATTATAATTCACCCCTCCACTTT; CDR3: CASSWGRRDYNSPLHF
J: TRBJ1-1; size: .; V: TRBV27; D: .; DNA: TGTGCCAGCAGTATCCAGGGGCAGGGTACTGAAGCTTTCTTT; CDR3: CASSIQGQGTEAFF
J: TRBJ2-3; size: .; V: TRBV11-3; D: TRBD2; DNA: TGTGCCAGCAGCCCCGGGGCGGGAGGTACAGATACGCAGTATTTT; CDR3: CASSPGAGGTDTQYF
J: TRBJ2-7; size: .; V: TRBV25-1; D: .; DNA: TGTGCCAGCAGCGGACCCGCCGAGCAGTACTTC; CDR3: CASSGPAEQYF
J: TRBJ1-2; size: .; V: TRBV4-1; D: .; DNA: TGCGCCAGCAGCCAAGATCGGAGCGGGGGCTCTAACTATGGCTACACCTTC; CDR3: CASSQDRSGGSNYGYTF
J: TRBJ2-1; size: .; V: TRBV12-5; D: .; DNA: TGTGCTAGTGGCAAGGAGCACGATGAGCAGTTCTTC; CDR3: CASGKEHDEQFF
J: TRBJ2-1; size: .; V: TRBV3-1/TRBV3-2; D: .; DNA: TGTGCCAGCAGCCAAACAAGTCGAAATAAGCAGTTCTTC; CDR3: CASSQTSRNKQFF
J: TRBJ2-1; size: .; V: TRBV13; D: TRBD2; DNA: TGTGCCAGCAGCCGCCGGGGGGGGAGCTCCTACAATGAGCAGTTCTTC; CDR3: CASSRRGGSSYNEQFF
J: TRBJ2-5; size: .; V: TRBV18; D: .; DNA: TGTGCCAGCTCACCACCCCCGGCAGGAGAGACCCAGTACTTC; CDR3: CASSPPPAGETQYF
J: TRBJ2-5; size: .; V: TRBV5-1; D: TRBD2; DNA: TGCGCCAGCAGCAGACTAGCGGGAGAGGAGACCCAGTACTTC; CDR3: CASSRLAGEETQYF
J: TRBJ2-3; size: .; V: TRBV2; D: TRBD1; DNA: TGTGCCATCCTGTTCCCCGGGACAGGGTTCACAGATACGCAGTATTTT; CDR3: CAILFPGTGFTDTQYF
J: TRBJ2-5; size: once; V: TRBV9; D: .; DNA: TGTGCCAGCAGCGCCCAGGGTGCAGAGACCCAGTACTTC; CDR3: CASSAQGAETQYF
J: TRBJ2-1; size: .; V: TRBV4-3; D: TRBD2; DNA: TGCGCCAGCAGCCAAGGGGGGGGTGAGCAGTTCTTC; CDR3: CASSQGGGEQFF
J: TRBJ2-7; size: .; V: TRBV13; D: TRBD1; DNA: TGTGCCAGCAGCTTAGGGCCGGGACAGGGTTTTTACGAGCAGTACTTC; CDR3: CASSLGPGQGFYEQYF
J: TRBJ1-1; size: .; V: TRBV3-1/TRBV3-2; D: .; DNA: TGTGCCAGCAGCCAAGACAGGGCAGGGGTTGTCACTGAAGCTTTCTTT; CDR3: CASSQDRAGVVTEAFF
J: TRBJ1-6; size: once; V: TRBV10-3; D: .; DNA: TGTGCCATCAGGTCCGCACCCGATTCACCCCTCCACTTT; CDR3: CAIRSAPDSPLHF
J: TRBJ2-7; size: .; V: TRBV7-8; D: TRBD1; DNA: TGTGCCAGCAGCTTAGCGTTCATAACAGGGGGAGGCTACGAGCAGTACTTC; CDR3: CASSLAFITGGGYEQYF
J: TRBJ2-1; size: .; V: TRBV5-1; D: TRBD1; DNA: TGCGCCAGCAGCTTACGACAGGGGCACTACAATGAGCAGTTCTTC; CDR3: CASSLRQGHYNEQFF
J: TRBJ2-3; size: .; V: TRBV6-4; D: TRBD2; DNA: TGTGCCAGCAGTGTAGCGGGGAGCACAGATACGCAGTATTTT; CDR3: CASSVAGSTDTQYF
J: TRBJ1-2; size: .; V: TRBV6-5; D: .; DNA: TGTGCCAGCAGTCCACACGAGTATGGCTACACCTTC; CDR3: CASSPHEYGYTF
J: TRBJ1-4; size: .; V: TRBV5-8; D: .; DNA: TGTGCCAGCAGCTTGGAGCAGTCGTGGGGTGCATCTAATGAAAAACTGTTTTTT; CDR3: CASSLEQSWGASNEKLFF
J: TRBJ2-3; size: .; V: TRBV4-3; D: TRBD2; DNA: TGCGCCAGCAGCCAAGATCCGGCGGGGGGAGCAGATACGCAGTATTTT; CDR3: CASSQDPAGGADTQYF
J: TRBJ2-1; size: .; V: TRBV18; D: .; DNA: TGTGCCAGCTCACACGGGGGCGAAGGCAATGAGCAGTTCTTC; CDR3: CASSHGGEGNEQFF
J: TRBJ1-2; size: .; V: TRBV2; D: .; DNA: TGTGCCAGCAGGCTCAGCTCTCCCACCTATGGCTACACCTTC; CDR3: CASRLSSPTYGYTF
J: TRBJ2-1; size: .; V: TRBV9; D: TRBD2; DNA: TGTGCCAGCAGCCCCCTAGCGGGGTCGTTCCATGAGCAGTTCTTC; CDR3: CASSPLAGSFHEQFF
J: TRBJ2-2; size: many; V: TRBV12-3/TRBV12-4; D: .; DNA: TGTGCCAGCAGTTCGGACACCGGGGAGCTGTTTTTT; CDR3: CASSSDTGELFF
J: TRBJ2-1; size: .; V: TRBV7-2; D: .; DNA: TGTGCCAGCAGCTTAGGGGACTCCCTGGGGGAGCAGTTCTTC; CDR3: CASSLGDSLGEQFF
J: TRBJ1-6; size: many; V: TRBV6-1; D: .; DNA: TGTGCCAGCAGTGACTATGGTGGGGTGGGGAATTCACCCCTCCACTTT; CDR3: CASSDYGGVGNSPLHF
J: TRBJ2-3; size: .; V: TRBV6-1; D: TRBD2; DNA: TGTGCCAGCAGTGAAGCGCGAAGCGGGGCCCTCACAGATACGCAGTATTTT; CDR3: CASSEARSGALTDTQYF
J: TRBJ2-1; size: .; V: TRBV7-9; D: TRBD1; DNA: TGTGCCAGCAGTTCCAGGGCGACAGGGGTCTACAATGAGCAGTTCTTC; CDR3: CASSSRATGVYNEQFF